This T cell receptor beta chain was retrieved from a study of tumor and adjacent non-tumor tissue in lung cancer. Across the whole study: Some 4.2 million productive TCRbeta reads were obtained per sample on average.

This sample's RNA came from whole unsorted tissue. This non-tumor lung sample came from over 3 cm beyond the tumor edge. Three rounds of nested PCR, following a modified ARM-PCR protocol, produced the TCRbeta library. TCRdb re-called the multiplex PCR reads through MiXCR, storing one row per CDR3 protein. This table holds about 86,000 distinct CDR3 sequences, about 77% found once. This clonotype was counted only a few times. The CDR3 covers 14 residues. Germline V gene sequence: CDR1 SGHRS, CDR2 YFSETQ. V shed 7 bases, J shed 4 bases, and the junction held 11 bases outside the gene matches. V and J are TRBV5-1 and TRBJ2-7, with 7 bases identical to TRBD1. The clonotype was recovered from a woman aged 50 to 65 with non-small cell lung cancer. The specimen sequenced was distant non-tumor lung tissue. CDR3: CASGSTRDRYEQYF. The CDR3 nucleotides are TGCGCCAGCGGCTCAACACGGGACAGATACGAGCAGTACTTC.